The 16 T cell receptor beta chains below come from one sample, sequenced in a study of stem cell transplantation in POMP-related autoinflammatory disease. The repertoire was sequenced with immunoSEQ multiplex PCR; TCRdb's copy has only in-frame clones and lacks some. Counted here are some 3,000 clones, around 90% occurring once; the ten biggest clones make up about 2%. The source was CD4+ follicular helper T cells (Tfh) from PBMCs, collected after stem cell transplantation. All receptors come from a human patient with POMP-related autoinflammation and immune dysregulation (PRAID). Some T cells may be supplied by the graft donor.

V and J are TRBV5-1 and TRBJ1-2, with 8 bases lining up with TRBD1. Germline V gives CDR1 SGHRS, CDR2 YFSETQ. The CDR3 contains 13 residues. The V gene end was trimmed by 2 bases and the J gene end by 8 bases; junction bases not matched to a gene: 5. Here the CDR3 reads CASSLTGGEGYTF. DNA for the CDR3: TGCGCCAGCAGCTTAACAGGGGGGGAAGGCTACACCTTC.

The chain joins TRBV6-5 to TRBJ2-7; the match to TRBD1 covers 7 bases. Germline V gene lookup returns CDR1 MNHEY and CDR2 SVGAGI. This CDR3 comprises 14 residues. J gave up 3 bases and V 6 bases, and 8 bases lay outside the gene matches. This CDR3 is CASSNQGVRYEQYF. CDR3 nucleotide sequence: TGTGCCAGCAGCAATCAGGGGGTCCGCTACGAGCAGTACTTC.

V usage is TRBV5-1 and J usage is TRBJ1-4, with D maybe TRBD1 (5 bases). Trimming pared 4 bases from V and 6 bases from J, leaving 10 bases between. The CDR3 is 13 residues long. Germline lookup yields CDR1 SGHRS and CDR2 YFSETQ. CDR3 DNA sequence: TGCGCCAGCAGCGACGGGGGTGATGAAAAACTGTTTTTT. Protein sequence: CASSDGGDEKLFF.

J is TRBJ1-5 and V is TRBV19, with D uncertain. Germline V gene lookup returns CDR1 LNHDA and CDR2 SQIVND (reference sequence). With 6 bases removed from V and 0 bases from J, the gap between germline ends came to 9 bases. This CDR3 is 14 amino acids long. The CDR3 coding sequence is TGTGCCAGTAGACAGTCCTATAGCAATCAGCCCCAGCATTTT. Protein sequence: CASRQSYSNQPQHF.

This chain links TRBV3-1 (or the pseudogene TRBV3-2) with TRBJ1-5, with TRBD1 as a possible D gene (6 bases). Trimming took 5 bases from V and 5 from J, leaving 10 bases between them. CDR1 and CDR2 (germline): LGHDT, YNNKEL (reference sequence). This CDR3 is built from 13 residues. The CDR3: CASSASGDQPQHF. The CDR3 DNA follows: TGTGCCAGCAGCGCCTCAGGGGATCAGCCCCAGCATTTT.

V and J are TRBV5-1 and TRBJ2-3; D unclear. Trimming left V 0 bases short and J 4 bases short, with 9 bases between. Germline V gene sequence: CDR1 SGHRS, CDR2 YFSETQ. This CDR3 has 14 residues. The CDR3 protein is CASSLEGSADTQYF. The CDR3 nucleotides are TGCGCCAGCAGCTTGGAAGGAAGCGCAGATACGCAGTATTTT. The entire variable domain, with the rest obtained from reference TRBV5-1 and TRBJ2-3, is as follows: KAGVTQTPRYLIKTRGQQVTLSCSPISGHRSVSWYQQTPGQGLQFLFEYFSETQRNKGNFPGRFSGRQFSNSRSEMNVSTLELGDSALYLCASSLEGSADTQYFGPGTRLTVL.

This clone is a singleton in its sample. This rearrangement joins TRBV3-1 (or the pseudogene TRBV3-2) to TRBJ1-3; D may be TRBD1 (5 bases). The CDR3 has 16 residues. CDR1 and CDR2 (germline): LGHDT, YNNKEL (reference sequence). V gave up 4 bases and J gave up 2 bases, with 15 bases separating them. The CDR3 spells CASSPRDGRTGNTIYF. The DNA for the CDR3 is TGTGCCAGCAGCCCCCGGGACGGACGAACTGGAAACACCATATATTTT.

The chain couples TRBV6-6 to TRBJ2-5, with TRBD1 identical over 8 bases. The CDR3 totals 15 residues. V lost 2 bases and J lost 3; bases outside the gene matches: 5. Germline V gene sequence: CDR1 MNHNY, CDR2 SVGAGI (reference sequence). Here the CDR3 reads CASSYIGQGEETQYF. CDR3 coding DNA: TGTGCCAGCAGTTACATAGGACAGGGAGAAGAGACCCAGTACTTC.

The J gene is TRBJ1-1, the V gene TRBV18, with TRBD1 matching 7 bases. V dropped 5 bases and J dropped 7; count of bases not matched to a gene: 7. This CDR3 spans 13 amino acids. Germline CDR1 reads KGHSH; CDR2 reads LQKENI. The CDR3 DNA reads as TGTGCCAGCTCAGCCACAGGGGTAAATGAAGCTTTCTTT. Its protein product is CASSATGVNEAFF.

The gene calls are TRBV18 and TRBJ2-1, with TRBD1 matching over 7 bases. In germline, CDR1 is KGHSH, CDR2 LQKENI. V dropped 1 base and J dropped 0; count of bases not matched to a gene: 3. This CDR3 is built from 16 residues. This chain's CDR3 is CASSPQGAPSYNEQFF. The CDR3 coding sequence is TGTGCCAGCTCACCACAGGGGGCTCCCTCCTACAATGAGCAGTTCTTC.

This rearrangement joins TRBV3-1 (or the pseudogene TRBV3-2) to TRBJ1-3; D might be TRBD1 (5 bases). Looked up from germline, CDR1 is LGHDT and CDR2 is YNNKEL (reference sequence). The CDR3 length is 15 residues. The ends were cut back, 1 base at V and 0 bases at J, with 7 bases in the middle. CDR3 nucleotide sequence: TGTGCCAGCAGCCAAGCTGGGGGCTCTGGAAACACCATATATTTT. This sequence encodes CASSQAGGSGNTIYF.

The CDR3 spells CASSSNTDTQYF. The CDR3 coding sequence is TGCGCCAGCAGCTCAAATACAGATACGCAGTATTTT. The V call is TRBV5-1, the J call TRBJ2-3; D is unresolved. Looked up from germline, CDR1 is SGHRS and CDR2 is YFSETQ. CDR3 size: 12 residues. V lost 3 bases and J 3 bases, leaving 5 bases between the germline ends.

The V call is TRBV7-2, the J call TRBJ2-3; D unresolved. The V end was cut by 4 bases, the J end by 4 bases, with 15 bases between. This CDR3 has 15 residues. Germline V gene lookup returns CDR1 SGHTA and CDR2 FQGNSA. The CDR3 loop reads CASSSWQVGADTQYF. The CDR3 nucleotides are TGTGCCAGCAGCTCTTGGCAGGTCGGCGCAGATACGCAGTATTTT.

This rearrangement joins TRBV2 to TRBJ1-4; perhaps TRBD1 as D (6 bases). CDR1 is SNHLY and CDR2 is FYNNEI in the germline V gene. The CDR3 covers 14 residues. The V end lost 6 bases, the J end lost 0 bases, and 8 bases lay between the germline ends. CDR3 bases: TGTGCCAGCAGGTCAGGGGCAACTAATGAAAAACTGTTTTTT. Translating it yields CASRSGATNEKLFF.

In its sample, this clone was seen once. The chain employs TRBV3-1 (or the pseudogene TRBV3-2) and TRBJ2-3, with 11 bases aligning to TRBD2. CDR1 LGHDT and CDR2 YNNKEL come from the germline V gene (reference sequence). Trimming removed 9 bases from V and 5 bases from J; junction bases left unmatched: 1. The CDR3 has 12 amino acids. The CDR3 reads CASGLAGDTQYF. The DNA for the CDR3 is TGTGCCAGTGGACTAGCGGGAGATACGCAGTATTTT.

The chain uses TRBV7-9 and TRBJ1-3, with D uncertain. CDR3 length: 15 amino acids. CDR1 and CDR2 from the germline V gene are SEHNR and FQNEAQ (reference sequence). The V and J ends lost 6 bases and 0 bases respectively, with 12 bases between them. The DNA for the CDR3 is TGTGCCAGCAGGTCGAGTATAGGCTCTGGAAACACCATATATTTT. Amino acid sequence: CASRSSIGSGNTIYF.